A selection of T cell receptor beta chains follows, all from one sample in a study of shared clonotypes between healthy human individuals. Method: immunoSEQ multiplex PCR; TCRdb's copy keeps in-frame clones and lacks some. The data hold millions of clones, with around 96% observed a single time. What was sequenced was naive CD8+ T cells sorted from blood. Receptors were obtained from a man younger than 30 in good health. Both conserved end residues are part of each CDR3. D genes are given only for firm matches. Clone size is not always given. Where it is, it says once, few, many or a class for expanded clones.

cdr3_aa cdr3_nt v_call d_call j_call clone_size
CASRHIQGGGNTEAFF TGTGCCAGCAGACATATACAGGGAGGGGGGAACACTGAAGCTTTCTTT TRBV7-9 NA TRBJ1-1 NA
CSVQTGGYDEQYF TGCAGCGTTCAGACAGGGGGATATGACGAGCAGTACTTC TRBV29-1 TRBD1 TRBJ2-7 NA
CASSWTDRQETQYF TGTGCCAGCAGCTGGACTGATCGCCAAGAGACCCAGTACTTC TRBV11-2 NA TRBJ2-5 once
CASSVGSVGSPQETQYF TGTGCCAGCAGCGTAGGGTCCGTGGGGAGTCCTCAAGAGACCCAGTACTTC TRBV9 NA TRBJ2-5 NA
CASSYQVNYGYTF TGTGCCAGCAGTTACCAAGTTAACTATGGCTACACCTTC TRBV6-5 NA TRBJ1-2 NA
CAIRNQGQGARNYGYTF TGTGCCATCCGTAATCAGGGACAGGGGGCCAGGAACTATGGCTACACCTTC TRBV2 TRBD1 TRBJ1-2 NA
CASSLDLGDNEQFF TGTGCCAGCAGTTTAGATCTTGGGGACAATGAGCAGTTCTTC TRBV27 NA TRBJ2-1 NA
CASSRQGTGGETQYF TGTGCCAGCAGCCGGCAGGGGACAGGAGGAGAGACCCAGTACTTC TRBV7-9 TRBD1 TRBJ2-5 NA
CASSGLHNTGELFF TGTGCCAGCAGCGGGTTACATAACACCGGGGAGCTGTTTTTT TRBV27 NA TRBJ2-2 NA
CASSYGTGWETQYF TGTGCCAGCAGTTATGGGACAGGGTGGGAGACCCAGTACTTC TRBV6-5 TRBD1 TRBJ2-5 NA
CASSLRGVGNQPQHF TGTGCCAGCAGTTTACGGGGAGTGGGCAATCAGCCCCAGCATTTT TRBV28 NA TRBJ1-5 NA
CASSYSLLTGRGYTF TGTGCCAGCAGTTACTCCCTACTGACAGGACGGGGCTACACCTTC TRBV6-5 NA TRBJ1-2 NA
CASSLDRTGALSNYGYTF TGTGCCAGCAGCTTAGATCGGACAGGGGCCCTCTCAAACTATGGCTACACCTTC TRBV11-2 TRBD1 TRBJ1-2 NA
CASSHTGGPLRTYNSPLHF TGTGCCAGCAGCCATACAGGGGGCCCCTTAAGGACCTATAATTCACCCCTCCACTTT TRBV11-2 TRBD1 TRBJ1-6 NA
CASSRLAGASYNEQFF TGTGCCAGCAGCAGACTAGCGGGGGCCTCCTACAATGAGCAGTTCTTC TRBV2 TRBD2 TRBJ2-1 NA
CASTNALGILDNEQFF TGTGCCAGCACCAATGCTCTAGGGATTCTAGACAATGAGCAGTTCTTC TRBV27 NA TRBJ2-1 NA
CASRHDRGNWQVLAGNTIYF TGTGCCAGCAGACACGACAGGGGTAATTGGCAAGTCTTAGCTGGAAACACCATATATTTT TRBV2 TRBD1 TRBJ1-3 NA
CASSSSGTSDLDEQFF TGTGCCAGCAGCAGCTCCGGGACTAGTGATTTGGATGAGCAGTTCTTC TRBV11-3 TRBD2 TRBJ2-1 NA
CSARGDYGYTF TGCAGCGCCAGGGGCGACTATGGCTACACCTTC TRBV29-1 NA TRBJ1-2 NA
CASSIEIESYNEQFF TGTGCCAGTAGTATAGAAATTGAGTCCTACAATGAGCAGTTCTTC TRBV19 NA TRBJ2-1 NA
CASSPAGLADEQYF TGTGCCAGCAGCCCCGCGGGACTAGCGGACGAGCAGTACTTC TRBV27 TRBD2 TRBJ2-7 few
CASSYLTGEGYAEAFF TGTGCCAGCAGTTATCTCACAGGGGAGGGATACGCTGAAGCTTTCTTT TRBV6-5 TRBD1 TRBJ1-1 NA
CAWNPIRDNYNEQFF TGTGCCTGGAATCCCATCCGGGACAACTACAATGAGCAGTTCTTC TRBV30 NA TRBJ2-1 NA
CASSFPRGQGFFEQYF TGTGCCAGCAGCTTCCCAAGGGGACAGGGGTTTTTCGAGCAGTACTTC TRBV7-9 TRBD1 TRBJ2-7 NA
CASSLRGARQPQHF TGTGCCAGCAGTTTACGGGGGGCGCGGCAGCCCCAGCATTTT TRBV28 NA TRBJ1-5 NA
CASSYSPRGDNEQFF TGTGCCAGCAGTTACTCCCCCCGAGGGGACAATGAGCAGTTCTTC TRBV6-5 NA TRBJ2-1 NA
CASSPGTGTEDYEQYF TGCGCCAGCAGCCCTGGGACAGGGACGGAGGACTACGAGCAGTACTTC TRBV4-1 TRBD1 TRBJ2-7 NA
CASKERERATNEKLFF TGTGCCAGTAAGGAGAGGGAGAGGGCAACTAATGAAAAACTGTTTTTT TRBV19 NA TRBJ1-4 NA
CASSLLNTGELFF TGTGCCAGCAGTCTTTTGAACACCGGGGAGCTGTTTTTT TRBV28 NA TRBJ2-2 NA
CASSLERGGSYEQYF TGTGCCAGCAGTTTGGAGCGGGGGGGCTCCTACGAGCAGTACTTC TRBV28 TRBD2 TRBJ2-7 NA
CASSQDPGNYGYTF TGCGCCAGCAGCCAAGATCCGGGTAACTATGGCTACACCTTC TRBV4-1 NA TRBJ1-2 NA
CASSLGGNIQYF TGTGCCAGCAGCTTAGGGGGAAACATTCAGTACTTC TRBV13 NA TRBJ2-4 NA
CASSLLGLAGEDEQFF TGTGCCAGCAGTTTATTGGGACTAGCGGGAGAGGATGAGCAGTTCTTC TRBV27 TRBD2 TRBJ2-1 NA
CASGKTAVSSYEQYF TGTGCCAGCGGGAAGACGGCGGTAAGCTCCTACGAGCAGTACTTC TRBV6-5 NA TRBJ2-7 NA
CASSLMESYEQYF TGTGCCAGCAGTTTAATGGAATCCTACGAGCAGTACTTC TRBV27 NA TRBJ2-7 NA
CASSLAGEDYNEQFF TGTGCCAGCAGCTTAGCGGGGGAAGACTACAATGAGCAGTTCTTC TRBV13 NA TRBJ2-1 NA
CASSLGRDGDLRAFF TGTGCCAGCAGCTTAGGCCGGGATGGAGATTTGCGGGCTTTCTTT TRBV7-6 NA TRBJ1-1 NA
CASSLGEETQYF TGTGCCAGCAGCTTAGGGGAAGAGACCCAGTACTTC TRBV13 NA TRBJ2-5 NA
CASSELAGNTEAFF TGTGCCAGCAGTGAACTCGCAGGGAACACTGAAGCTTTCTTT TRBV2 NA TRBJ1-1 NA
CASSPGTGGNYEQYF TGTGCCAGCAGCCCCGGGACAGGGGGCAACTACGAGCAGTACTTC TRBV7-9 TRBD1 TRBJ2-7 NA
CASSLGGQTLNYGYTF TGTGCCAGCAGCTTGGGGGGACAGACCCTTAACTATGGCTACACCTTC TRBV7-9 TRBD1 TRBJ1-2 NA
CASRPQGIQNYGYTF TGTGCCAGCAGACCTCAGGGTATTCAGAACTATGGCTACACCTTC TRBV28 NA TRBJ1-2 NA
CASSHPEQSSGNTIYF TGTGCCAGCAGCCACCCAGAACAGAGCTCTGGAAACACCATATATTTT TRBV7-9 NA TRBJ1-3 NA
CASSGHGTTDTQYF TGTGCCAGCAGCGGCCACGGAACCACAGATACGCAGTATTTT TRBV6-1 NA TRBJ2-3 NA
CASSLLTGSNEQFF TGTGCCAGCAGCTTATTAACAGGGTCAAATGAGCAGTTCTTC TRBV13 NA TRBJ2-1 once
CASSLQGDLTDTQYF TGTGCCAGCAGCTTACAGGGCGACCTCACAGATACGCAGTATTTT TRBV7-9 NA TRBJ2-3 NA
CAWSVSIGTGQPQHF TGTGCCTGGAGTGTAAGTATTGGGACAGGACAGCCCCAGCATTTT TRBV30 TRBD1 TRBJ1-5 NA
CASSSLILTDTQYF TGTGCCAGCAGTTCCCTGATCCTCACAGATACGCAGTATTTT TRBV6-6 NA TRBJ2-3 NA
CASSLGGITEAFF TGCGCCAGCAGCTTGGGAGGTATTACTGAAGCTTTCTTT TRBV5-1 NA TRBJ1-1 NA
CASSNNEKLFF TGTGCCAGCAGTAACAATGAAAAACTGTTTTTT TRBV6-5 NA TRBJ1-4 NA